This TCR beta chain comes out of a study of blood T cell repertoires in COVID-19. Overall study context: The United States, Italy and Spain supplied acute and convalescent COVID-19 samples. In each case, the material was cDNA or gDNA derived from T cells, B-cell-depleted T cells, or PBMCs.

The CDR3 loop spans 14 amino acids. The junction had 6 bases not matched to a gene; V was cut back by 6 bases and J by 7 bases. Germline V gives CDR1 SNHLY, CDR2 FYNNEI. Authors' methods: How many nucleated cells were present was estimated from reference gene primer amplification. The table came from immunoSEQ multiplex PCR; TCRdb's copy has only in-frame clones and leaves some out. Clone size and the V and J calls come from that table; the DNA yielded D and trimming. In the table there are approximately 220,000 clones, approximately 90% of which are singletons. Sequencing input: peripheral blood. The chain is built from TRBV2 and TRBJ1-4; 9 bases align to TRBD1. This TCR derives from a man aged 40-49 years with acute or convalescent COVID-19. In nucleotides, the CDR3 is TGTGCCAGCAGCCCGGACAGGGGAGCTGAAAAACTGTTTTTT. This translates into CASSPDRGAEKLFF.